This TCR beta chain was obtained from a study of cytomegalovirus exposure and HLA in healthy donors. Study-level findings and limits: Several of the most significant clusters were apparently associated with common viral pathogens in a later analysis. Cytomegalovirus association was assigned to approximately 160 TCR beta chains.

Concerning this clone itself: Its cognate antigen is unknown.

Use of 60 Vbeta and 13 Jbeta primers characterized the PCR. Sequencing used immunoSEQ multiplex PCR; TCRdb keeps in-frame clones, though not all of them. The repertoire consists of about 110,000 clones, with about 13% occurring once and the leading ten covering approximately 15%. The CDR3 covers 17 residues. After removal of 6 bases from V and 0 bases from J, the junction contained 10 bases not matched to a gene. Germline assignment: CDR1 LNHDA and CDR2 SQIVND (reference sequence). Source material: PBMCs. This TCR came from a man between 40 and 49 years old in good health and CMV-seropositive. The chain combines TRBV19 with TRBJ1-1, with 10 positions matching TRBD1. The CDR3 region has the DNA TGTGCCAGTAGCCGACAGGGGGCCAGCCTCATGAACACTGAAGCTTTCTTT. This translates into CASSRQGASLMNTEAFF.